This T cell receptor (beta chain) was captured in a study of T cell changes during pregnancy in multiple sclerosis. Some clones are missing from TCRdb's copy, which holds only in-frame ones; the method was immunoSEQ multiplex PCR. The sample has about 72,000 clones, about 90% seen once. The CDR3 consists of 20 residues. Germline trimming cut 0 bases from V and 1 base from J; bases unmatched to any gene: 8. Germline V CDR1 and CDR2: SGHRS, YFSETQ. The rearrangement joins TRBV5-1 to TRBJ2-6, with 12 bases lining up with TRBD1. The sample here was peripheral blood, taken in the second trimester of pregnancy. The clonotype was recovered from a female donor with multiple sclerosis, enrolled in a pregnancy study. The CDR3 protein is CASSLAGQGALRSGANVLTF. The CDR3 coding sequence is TGCGCCAGCAGCTTGGCGGGACAGGGGGCGCTAAGGTCTGGGGCCAACGTCCTGACTTTC.